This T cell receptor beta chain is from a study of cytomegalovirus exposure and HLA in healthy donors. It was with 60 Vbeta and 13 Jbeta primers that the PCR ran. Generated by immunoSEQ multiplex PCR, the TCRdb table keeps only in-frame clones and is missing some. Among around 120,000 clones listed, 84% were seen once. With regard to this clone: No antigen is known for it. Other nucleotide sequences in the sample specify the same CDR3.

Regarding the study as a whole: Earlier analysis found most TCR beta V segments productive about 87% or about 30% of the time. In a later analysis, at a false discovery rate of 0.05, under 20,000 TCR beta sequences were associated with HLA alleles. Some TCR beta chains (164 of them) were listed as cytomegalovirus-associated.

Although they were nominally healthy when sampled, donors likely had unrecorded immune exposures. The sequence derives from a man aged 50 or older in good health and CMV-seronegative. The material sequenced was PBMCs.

CDR3 bases: TGTGCCTGGAGTGTGCGGCGGATGTCTGGAAACACCATATATTTT. It translates to CAWSVRRMSGNTIYF. The rearrangement joins TRBV30 to TRBJ1-3; D is unresolved. Germline values: CDR1 GTSNPN, CDR2 SVGIG (reference sequence). The CDR3 spans 15 residues. V lost 0 bases to trimming and J lost 1 base, with 10 bases between them. Filled out from reference TRBV30 and TRBJ1-3, the complete variable domain reads SQTIHQWPATLVQPVGSPLSLECTVEGTSNPNLYWYRQAAGRGLQLLFYSVGIGQISSEVPQNLSASRPQDRQFILSSKKLLLSDSGFYLCAWSVRRMSGNTIYFGEGSWLTVV.